These 10 T cell receptor beta chains originate from one sample sequenced in a study of blood T cell repertoires in COVID-19. Some clones are missing from TCRdb's copy, which holds only in-frame ones; the method was immunoSEQ multiplex PCR. The sample lists more than 200,000 clones, more than 70% occurring once. The specimen sequenced was peripheral blood. Source of these receptors: a woman aged 40 to 50 who had recovered from COVID-19.

The chain couples TRBV20-1 to TRBJ2-2; 8 bases map to TRBD1. Trimming at V came to 3 bases and at J to 6 bases, leaving 9 bases not matched to a gene. CDR1 is DFQATT, CDR2 SNEGSKA, per germline (reference sequence). CDR3 length: 15 residues. CDR3 DNA: TGCAGTGCTAGTGAAGACAGGGGTCGGGCCGGGGAGCTGTTTTTT. This gives the protein CSASEDRGRAGELFF.

V and J are TRBV6-5 and TRBJ1-5, with a weak D call TRBD1 (5 bases). The V end was cut by 4 bases, the J end by 6 bases, with 16 bases between. Germline V gene sequence: CDR1 MNHEY, CDR2 SVGAGI. The CDR3 loop spans 15 amino acids. The CDR3 sequence: CASSSGLGGGQPQHF. The DNA for the CDR3 is TGTGCCAGCAGTTCGGGGTTGGGGGGGGGTCAGCCCCAGCATTTT.

V usage is TRBV28 and J usage is TRBJ2-5; unclear D gene. The CDR3 sequence is 18 residues long. The ends were cut back, 1 base at V and 0 bases at J, with 18 bases in the middle. Germline-derived CDR1 and CDR2 are MDHEN and SYDVKM. The CDR3 DNA sequence: TGTGCCAGCAGTTTATCCTCCAGCCGTACAGTTCACCAAGAGACCCAGTACTTC. Translating gives CASSLSSSRTVHQETQYF.

This rearrangement joins TRBV11-2 to TRBJ2-7; TRBD1 aligns across 9 bases. The CDR3 is made up of 14 amino acids. Germline lookup yields CDR1 SGHAT and CDR2 FQNNGV. After removal of 3 bases from V and 3 bases from J, the junction contained 3 bases not matched to a gene. CDR3 in DNA: TGTGCCAGCAGCTTCGGACAGGGGCACTACGAGCAGTACTTC. This gives the protein CASSFGQGHYEQYF.

This chain links TRBV5-6 with TRBJ2-6; 7 positions match TRBD1. The CDR3 is 17 amino acids. V lost 3 bases to trimming and J lost 0 bases; unmatched junction nucleotides: 6. Germline values: CDR1 SGHDT, CDR2 YYEEEE. The CDR3 loop reads CASSSRTGRSGANVLTF. CDR3 nucleotide sequence: TGTGCCAGCAGCTCCAGGACAGGACGCTCTGGGGCCAACGTCCTGACTTTC.

The chain is built from TRBV5-1 and TRBJ2-3; unclear D gene. Trimming stripped 0 bases from V and 0 bases from J, with 11 bases between. The CDR3 has 16 amino acids. CDR1 and CDR2 from the germline V gene are SGHRS and YFSETQ. This CDR3 is CASSLGAEFSTDTQYF. CDR3 bases: TGCGCCAGCAGCTTGGGGGCCGAGTTTAGCACAGATACGCAGTATTTT.

The chain uses TRBV19 and TRBJ2-1; weak D call: TRBD1 (7 bases). The CDR3 has 14 amino acids. Germline CDR1 and CDR2: LNHDA and SQIVND (reference sequence). Trimming pared 4 bases from V and 8 bases from J, leaving 15 bases between. CDR3 bases: TGTGCCAGTAGTACAAGGACAGGAGGGTATGAGCAGTTCTTC. Its translation: CASSTRTGGYEQFF.

The chain links TRBV6-5 to TRBJ2-7; D is unresolved. Per germline, CDR1 MNHEY and CDR2 SVGAGI. This CDR3 is built from 11 residues. Trimming took 5 bases from V and 6 from J, leaving 8 bases between them. CDR3 coding DNA: TGTGCCAGCAGTCGTAGAGGCGAGCAGTACTTC. This gives the protein CASSRRGEQYF.

Concerning this clone: A read error may account for a junction end that differs from germline. V and J are TRBV7-7 and TRBJ2-1; D is unclear. The CDR3 spans 18 residues. The germline V gene encodes CDR1 SSHAT and CDR2 FNYEAQ (reference sequence). DNA of the CDR3: TGTGCTAGCAGCTTATATGAACTCCCGAGGAGCTCCTACAATGAGCAGTTCTTC. Its translation is CASSLYELPRSSYNEQFF.

This chain uses TRBV6-6 with TRBJ1-1; 8 nucleotides match TRBD1. Germline trimming cut 7 bases from V and 8 bases from J; bases unmatched to any gene: 6. The germline V gene encodes CDR1 MNHNY and CDR2 SVGAGI (reference sequence). CDR3 size: 12 residues. CDR3 sequence: CASTTGGREAFF. The CDR3 DNA reads TGTGCCAGCACAACAGGGGGAAGGGAAGCTTTCTTT.